The 16 T cell receptor beta chains in this list originate from one sample, sequenced in a study of OX40 agonist ivuxolimab in advanced cancers. Only in-frame clones appear in the TCRdb table, and some are missing; sequencing was by immunoSEQ multiplex PCR. The data hold some 86,000 clones, with roughly 87% observed a single time. The sample consisted of CD4+ or CD8+ T cells sorted from blood, taken in a trial of the OX40 agonist ivuxolimab. The receptors derive from an adult with an advanced solid tumor such as melanoma, head and neck, liver or kidney cancer.

The rearrangement joins TRBV7-9 to TRBJ2-2; 8 bases map to TRBD1. This CDR3 has 15 amino acids. The J segment lost 3 bases and the V segment lost 6 bases, leaving 6 bases of the junction unmatched. Germline assignment: CDR1 SEHNR and CDR2 FQNEAQ (reference sequence). The CDR3 region is CASSSGTGYTGELFF. CDR3 sequence (DNA): TGTGCCAGCAGTTCTGGGACAGGATACACCGGGGAGCTGTTTTTT.

The rearrangement uses TRBV2 and TRBJ2-1, with D possibly matching TRBD1 (6 bases). V was shortened by 9 bases and J by 8 bases, with 17 bases between the two germline ends. The CDR3 has 13 amino acids. Germline CDR1 is SNHLY and CDR2 is FYNNEI. The CDR3 nucleotides are TGTGCCAGTACGGGACAATGGCGGGATGAGCAGTTCTTC. It codes for CASTGQWRDEQFF.

The rearrangement links TRBV7-9 to TRBJ2-5, with 7 bases that match TRBD2. The trim removed 3 bases at V and 2 bases at J, leaving 9 bases unmatched. Germline V CDR1 and CDR2: SEHNR, FQNEAQ (reference sequence). This CDR3 region has 16 residues. The CDR3 DNA reads as TGTGCCAGCAGCTTGGCCGGCGGGAGAATACAAGAGACCCAGTACTTC. It is translated as CASSLAGGRIQETQYF.

The V call is TRBV29-1, the J call TRBJ1-2; TRBD1 matches 8 bases. J was trimmed by 4 bases and V by 7 bases; bases with no gene match: 2. The CDR3 spans 11 residues. The germline V gene has CDR1 SQVTM and CDR2 ANQGSEA. CDR3 bases: TGCAGCGCTGGGACAGGCTATGGCTACACCTTC. Its protein product is CSAGTGYGYTF.

This chain joins TRBV27 and TRBJ1-2; D may be TRBD1 (5 bases). Germline CDR1 and CDR2: MNHEY and SMNVEV (reference sequence). The CDR3 contains 13 residues. V lost 0 bases, J lost 7 bases, and 9 bases lay in between. The DNA of the CDR3 is TGTGCCAGCAGTTTATCGGCAGGGAGTGGCTACACCTTC. It encodes CASSLSAGSGYTF.

The rearrangement joins TRBV5-6 to TRBJ1-1; D perhaps matches TRBD1 (5 bases). This CDR3 has 15 residues. CDR1 SGHDT and CDR2 YYEEEE come from the germline V gene. Between the trimmed V and J ends, which lost 3 bases and 4 bases, there was a span of 16 bases. The CDR3 DNA sequence: TGTGCCAGCAGCTCCCCTGACGGGGCGGGCACTGAAGCTTTCTTT. Protein product: CASSSPDGAGTEAFF.

The chain employs TRBV29-1 and TRBJ2-5; D is undetermined. Germline values: CDR1 SQVTM, CDR2 ANQGSEA. Between the trimmed V and J ends, which lost 7 bases and 1 base, there was a span of 13 bases. The CDR3 sequence is 13 residues long. The CDR3 DNA sequence: TGCAGCGCCCTAAGTGGCAGCCAAGAGACCCAGTACTTC. It encodes CSALSGSQETQYF.

The J gene is TRBJ1-3, the V gene TRBV5-1, with a weak D call TRBD1 (5 bases). CDR3 length equals 17 residues. CDR1 is SGHRS and CDR2 is YFSETQ in the germline V gene. Trimming cost V 0 bases and J 0 bases, with 13 bases left between them. The DNA of the CDR3 is TGCGCCAGCAGCTTGGGACACGGGGGACTCTCTGGAAACACCATATATTTT. This sequence encodes CASSLGHGGLSGNTIYF.

This chain connects TRBV6-5 to TRBJ2-3, with D perhaps matching TRBD2 (7 bases). The CDR3 loop spans 15 amino acids. CDR1 MNHEY and CDR2 SVGAGI come from the germline V gene. Trimming left V 0 bases short and J 5 bases short, with 12 bases between. CDR3 region: CASSYSGGQGDTQYF. The CDR3, as DNA: TGTGCCAGCAGTTACTCGGGGGGGCAGGGAGATACGCAGTATTTT.

A remark on this clone: Sequence at one end of the junction differs from germline and may be a read error. CDR3 in DNA: TGTACCAGCTCGCGGACAGGGGGCGATTCCCATGAGCAGTTCTTC. Protein product: CTSSRTGGDSHEQFF. The rearrangement uses TRBV18 and TRBJ2-1; TRBD1 matches 11 bases. This CDR3 is built from 15 residues. Germline lookup yields CDR1 KGHSH and CDR2 LQKENI.

The genes are TRBV2 and TRBJ1-1; no reliable D call. This CDR3 region has 13 residues. Germline assignment: CDR1 SNHLY and CDR2 FYNNEI. V lost 6 bases, J lost 1 base, and 9 bases lay in between. In DNA form, the CDR3 reads TGTGCCAGCAGGCTGACGGGGAACACTGAAGCTTTCTTT. Amino acid sequence: CASRLTGNTEAFF.

The V and J genes are TRBV15 and TRBJ1-5; 8 bases agree with TRBD1. V shed 1 base, J shed 0 bases, and the junction held 14 bases outside the gene matches. The CDR3 consists of 20 residues. Looked up from germline, CDR1 is LNHNV and CDR2 is YYDKDF (reference sequence). DNA for the CDR3: TGTGCCACCAGCAGAGTCAATGCAGGGGGCAGAGTTCGTAGCAATCAGCCCCAGCATTTT. Translating it yields CATSRVNAGGRVRSNQPQHF.

V is TRBV10-2 and J is TRBJ2-7, with 8 bases aligning to TRBD1. Per germline, CDR1 WSHSY and CDR2 SAAADI. J was trimmed by 3 bases and V by 8 bases; bases with no gene match: 9. This CDR3 spans 14 amino acids. CDR3 sequence reads: CASATLGTGYEQYF. The CDR3 DNA is TGCGCCAGCGCCACCTTAGGGACAGGCTACGAGCAGTACTTC.

The genes are TRBV11-3 and TRBJ1-6; D remains ambiguous. CDR3 length: 13 residues. Germline assignment: CDR1 SGHNT and CDR2 YENEEA. Deletions cut 1 base from V and 8 bases from J, with 6 bases between. CDR3: CASSLVSDSPLHF. CDR3 DNA sequence: TGTGCCAGCAGCTTAGTCTCGGATTCACCCCTCCACTTT.

The CDR3 nucleotides are TGTGCCAGCAGTGACCCTAGGGCGCAGTATTTT. Translating it yields CASSDPRAQYF. This chain joins TRBV2 and TRBJ2-3; D is ambiguous. This CDR3 is 11 amino acids long. V was pared by 3 bases and J by 10 bases, with 8 bases between. From germline, CDR1 is SNHLY and CDR2 FYNNEI.

The chain is built from TRBV6-1 and TRBJ2-3; 9 nucleotides line up with TRBD2. The junction had 2 bases not matched to a gene; V was cut back by 2 bases and J by 2 bases. Germline V gene lookup returns CDR1 MNHNS and CDR2 SASEGT. The CDR3 covers 15 residues. Here the CDR3 DNA reads TGTGCCAGCAGTGAAAGCGGGGGGTACACAGATACGCAGTATTTT. It translates to CASSESGGYTDTQYF.